This T cell receptor (beta chain) was profiled in a study of blood T cells in healthy people across ages. A J-beta primer mix and a sample-barcoded 5' primer were used in a second PCR of roughly 6 to 12 cycles. Template switching added a 12-random-nucleotide identifier to every cDNA molecule. TCRdb re-called the 5' RACE reads through MiXCR, storing one row per CDR3 protein. The top ten clones hold over 25% of a sample with about 320,000 distinct CDR3 sequences, 25% to 30% of them seen once. This CDR3 is built from 15 residues. V was clipped by 0 bases and J by 0 bases, with 8 bases between them. Germline CDR1 is KGHSH and CDR2 is LQKENI. The study's findings and limits: Higher diversity and more naive CD4+ cells were features of long-lived donors, compared to aged donors.

For this clonotype: The antigen is undetermined.

The sequence derives from a woman in her sixties or seventies in good health. This chain uses TRBV18 with TRBJ1-1; D gene unclear. Sequencing used blood. CDR3 amino acids: CASSPPEAMNTEAFF. CDR3 in DNA: TGTGCCAGCTCACCACCCGAGGCCATGAACACTGAAGCTTTCTTT.